Listed below are T cell receptor beta chains from one sample, sequenced in a study of molecular identifiers for immune sequencing clone quantification. TCRdb passed the PCR reads through MiXCR, listing each CDR3 protein once. Among over 60,000 distinct CDR3 sequences, under 20% were seen once, and the ten largest hold about 1.5%. Source material: naive CD8+ T cells from blood, with Jurkat cell RNA spiked in. The receptors stem from a human donor in good health. Some libraries in this study had Jurkat cell RNA spiked in. Both conserved end residues are part of each CDR3. A D gene is named only where the DNA matches it firmly. Rows give clone size only sometimes, using once, few, many, or a class for an expanded clone.

V gene: TRBV14; D gene: -; clone size: -; J gene: TRBJ1-6; CDR3 protein: CASSQQGTPNNSPLHF; CDR3 DNA: TGTGCCAGCAGCCAACAAGGGACACCTAATAATTCACCCCTCCACTTT
V gene: TRBV20-1; D gene: TRBD2; clone size: few; J gene: TRBJ2-7; CDR3 protein: CSASPREVSYEQYF; CDR3 DNA: TGCAGTGCTAGCCCCCGGGAGGTATCCTACGAGCAGTACTTC
V gene: TRBV13; D gene: TRBD1; clone size: many; J gene: TRBJ1-1; CDR3 protein: CASSLVTGVRNTEAFF; CDR3 DNA: TGTGCCAGCAGCTTAGTGACAGGGGTTCGGAACACTGAAGCTTTCTTT
V gene: TRBV7-9; D gene: -; clone size: many; J gene: TRBJ1-5; CDR3 protein: CASSLFDSNQPQHF; CDR3 DNA: TGTGCCAGCTCGCTTTTTGATAGCAATCAGCCCCAGCATTTT
V gene: TRBV7-4; D gene: -; clone size: many; J gene: TRBJ1-5; CDR3 protein: CASSFVGLNQPQHF; CDR3 DNA: TGTGCCAGCAGCTTCGTAGGGCTGAATCAGCCCCAGCATTTT
V gene: TRBV5-1; D gene: TRBD1; clone size: few; J gene: TRBJ1-4; CDR3 protein: CATRGQGSEKLFF; CDR3 DNA: TGCGCCACCAGGGGACAGGGAAGTGAAAAACTGTTTTTT
V gene: TRBV10-3; D gene: TRBD1; clone size: many; J gene: TRBJ2-7; CDR3 protein: CAISGGTAPYEQYF; CDR3 DNA: TGTGCCATCAGTGGGGGGACAGCGCCGTACGAGCAGTACTTC
V gene: TRBV5-1; D gene: -; clone size: many; J gene: TRBJ2-7; CDR3 protein: CASSPYVGAYEQYF; CDR3 DNA: TGCGCCAGCAGCCCTTATGTGGGCGCCTACGAGCAGTACTTC
V gene: TRBV27; D gene: TRBD1; clone size: -; J gene: TRBJ1-5; CDR3 protein: CASRSGTGGRNQPQHF; CDR3 DNA: TGTGCCAGCAGATCCGGGACAGGGGGACGCAATCAGCCCCAGCATTTT
V gene: TRBV29-1; D gene: -; clone size: many; J gene: TRBJ2-1; CDR3 protein: CSAESSVSYNEQFF; CDR3 DNA: TGCAGCGCTGAATCTAGCGTCTCCTACAATGAGCAGTTCTTC
V gene: TRBV20-1; D gene: TRBD2; clone size: many; J gene: TRBJ2-4; CDR3 protein: CSARGLAGVAKNIQYF; CDR3 DNA: TGCAGTGCTAGGGGACTAGCGGGTGTAGCCAAAAACATTCAGTACTTC
V gene: TRBV21-1; D gene: -; clone size: few; J gene: TRBJ2-7; CDR3 protein: CASSNRRAAYEQYF; CDR3 DNA: TGTGCCAGCAGTAACAGGCGGGCAGCCTACGAGCAGTACTTC
V gene: TRBV27; D gene: -; clone size: many; J gene: TRBJ2-1; CDR3 protein: CASSLPTGKYNEQFF; CDR3 DNA: TGTGCCAGCAGTTTACCTACAGGGAAGTACAATGAGCAGTTCTTC
V gene: TRBV5-6; D gene: -; clone size: -; J gene: TRBJ1-4; CDR3 protein: CASSLVRRGNEKLFF; CDR3 DNA: TGTGCCAGCAGCTTGGTACGACGGGGAAACGAAAAACTGTTTTTT
V gene: TRBV27; D gene: -; clone size: few; J gene: TRBJ1-1; CDR3 protein: CASSLWGGGALAEAFF; CDR3 DNA: TGTGCCAGCAGTTTATGGGGGGGGGGGGCCTTGGCTGAAGCTTTCTTT
V gene: TRBV20-1; D gene: -; clone size: many; J gene: TRBJ2-1; CDR3 protein: CSASGSRNEQFF; CDR3 DNA: TGCAGTGCTAGCGGGAGTAGAAATGAGCAGTTCTTC
V gene: TRBV19; D gene: TRBD2; clone size: -; J gene: TRBJ2-7; CDR3 protein: CASSAGGFYEQYF; CDR3 DNA: TGTGCCAGTAGTGCGGGAGGGTTCTACGAGCAGTACTTC
V gene: TRBV4-1; D gene: TRBD2; clone size: -; J gene: TRBJ2-1; CDR3 protein: CASSLLLGTSGNEQFF; CDR3 DNA: TGCGCCAGCAGCCTCCTACTCGGGACTAGCGGCAATGAGCAGTTCTTC
V gene: TRBV5-1; D gene: -; clone size: once; J gene: TRBJ1-5; CDR3 protein: CASSLRGGDQPLHF; CDR3 DNA: TGCGCCAGCAGCTTGAGGGGCGGGGATCAGCCCCTGCATTTT
V gene: TRBV7-9; D gene: TRBD2; clone size: many; J gene: TRBJ2-7; CDR3 protein: CASSAASGTRPYEQYF; CDR3 DNA: TGTGCCAGCAGCGCCGCTTCCGGGACTAGGCCCTACGAGCAGTACTTC
V gene: TRBV6-2/TRBV6-3; D gene: -; clone size: many; J gene: TRBJ1-1; CDR3 protein: CASSLLGDSTEAFF; CDR3 DNA: TGTGCCAGCAGTCTTCTCGGGGATTCCACTGAAGCTTTCTTT
V gene: TRBV30; D gene: TRBD1; clone size: few; J gene: TRBJ1-5; CDR3 protein: CAWSVGQGYQPQHF; CDR3 DNA: TGTGCCTGGAGTGTGGGACAGGGGTACCAGCCCCAGCATTTT
V gene: TRBV10-3; D gene: TRBD2; clone size: -; J gene: TRBJ2-1; CDR3 protein: CAISELLASGRAGHEQFF; CDR3 DNA: TGTGCCATCAGTGAGCTTTTGGCTAGCGGGAGGGCCGGGCATGAGCAGTTCTTC
V gene: TRBV6-5; D gene: -; clone size: many; J gene: TRBJ2-3; CDR3 protein: CASSYEGFSDTQYF; CDR3 DNA: TGTGCCAGCAGTTACGAAGGCTTCTCGGATACGCAGTATTTT
V gene: TRBV20-1; D gene: -; clone size: many; J gene: TRBJ2-7; CDR3 protein: CSARLRYSYEQYF; CDR3 DNA: TGCAGTGCTAGGCTGCGGTATTCGTACGAGCAGTACTTC
V gene: TRBV12-3/TRBV12-4; D gene: -; clone size: -; J gene: TRBJ2-2; CDR3 protein: CASSKQNTGELFF; CDR3 DNA: TGTGCCAGCAGTAAACAGAACACCGGGGAGCTGTTTTTT
V gene: TRBV7-8; D gene: TRBD1; clone size: many; J gene: TRBJ2-7; CDR3 protein: CASSIGTGVHEQYF; CDR3 DNA: TGTGCCAGCAGCATTGGGACAGGGGTCCACGAGCAGTACTTC